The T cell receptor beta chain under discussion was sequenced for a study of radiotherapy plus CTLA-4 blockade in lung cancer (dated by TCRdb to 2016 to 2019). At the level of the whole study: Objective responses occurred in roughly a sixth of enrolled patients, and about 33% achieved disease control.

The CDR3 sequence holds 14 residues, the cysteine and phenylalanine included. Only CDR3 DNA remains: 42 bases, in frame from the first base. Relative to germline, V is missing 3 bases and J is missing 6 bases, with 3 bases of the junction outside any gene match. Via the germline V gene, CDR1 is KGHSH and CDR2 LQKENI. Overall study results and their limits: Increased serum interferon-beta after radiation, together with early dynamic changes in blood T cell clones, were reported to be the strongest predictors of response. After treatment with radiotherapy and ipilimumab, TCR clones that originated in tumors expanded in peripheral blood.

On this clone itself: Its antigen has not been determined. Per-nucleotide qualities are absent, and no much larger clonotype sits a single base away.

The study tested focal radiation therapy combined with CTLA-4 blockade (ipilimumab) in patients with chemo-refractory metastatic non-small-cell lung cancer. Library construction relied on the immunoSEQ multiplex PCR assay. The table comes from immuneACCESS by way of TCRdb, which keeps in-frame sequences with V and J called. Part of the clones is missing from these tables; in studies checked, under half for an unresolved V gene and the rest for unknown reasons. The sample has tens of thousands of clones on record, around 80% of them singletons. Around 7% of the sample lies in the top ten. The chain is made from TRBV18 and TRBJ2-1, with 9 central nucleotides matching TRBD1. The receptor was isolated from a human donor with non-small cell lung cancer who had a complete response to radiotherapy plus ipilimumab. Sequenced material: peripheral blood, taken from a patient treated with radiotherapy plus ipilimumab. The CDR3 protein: CASSPRTGVNEQFF. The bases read TGTGCCAGCTCACCCCGGACAGGGGTCAATGAGCAGTTCTTC.